These 25 T cell receptor beta chains were all obtained from the same sample, sequenced in a study of cytomegalovirus exposure and HLA in healthy donors. 60 Vbeta and 13 Jbeta primers were used in PCR. Some clones are missing from TCRdb's copy, which holds only in-frame ones; the method was immunoSEQ multiplex PCR. The sample holds under 150,000 clones; about three quarters are singletons and the top ten take roughly 1.2%. Sequences were obtained from PBMCs. These receptors all come from a male donor in good health and CMV-seropositive.

This sequence joins TRBV27 and TRBJ1-6; no clear D gene. Trimming pared 6 bases from V and 0 bases from J, leaving 12 bases between. Germline V gene lookup returns CDR1 MNHEY and CDR2 SMNVEV (reference sequence). The CDR3 covers 16 residues. CDR3 DNA sequence: TGTGCCAGCAGATATAGCTGGAGCTCCTATAATTCACCCCTCCACTTT. Protein product: CASRYSWSSYNSPLHF.

This clone has only a few counts. V is TRBV4-1 and J is TRBJ1-4, with D perhaps matching TRBD1 (6 bases). This CDR3 has 16 residues. CDR1 is MGHRA and CDR2 is YSYEKL in the germline V gene. V was pared by 6 bases and J by 7 bases, with 21 bases between. CDR3 amino acids: CASRRTGIGGGEKLFF. The CDR3 DNA is TGCGCCAGCAGGCGTACCGGCATAGGGGGGGGTGAAAAACTGTTTTTT.

The rearrangement joins TRBV19 to TRBJ2-1, with 7 nucleotides matching TRBD2. This CDR3 is built from 17 residues. The germline CDR1 and CDR2 sequences are LNHDA and SQIVND (reference sequence). J was trimmed by 0 bases and V by 3 bases; bases with no gene match: 8. The CDR3 DNA reads TGTGCCAGTAGTATGCGTACGGGACTAAGCTCCTACAATGAGCAGTTCTTC. The encoded protein is CASSMRTGLSSYNEQFF.

The chain has TRBV14 and TRBJ2-3; 10 nucleotides agree with TRBD2. V gave up 4 bases and J gave up 4 bases; unmatched junction bases: 11. This CDR3 spans 17 amino acids. Looked up from germline, CDR1 is SGHDN and CDR2 is FVKESK. The DNA of the CDR3 is TGTGCCAGCAGCCTCAGGCGGCCTAGCGGGAGCTCAGATACGCAGTATTTT. It yields the protein CASSLRRPSGSSDTQYF.

CDR3 DNA: TGCAGTGCTCAGGGCTACGAGCAGTACTTC. Translating gives CSAQGYEQYF. The V and J genes are TRBV20-1 and TRBJ2-7; D is possibly TRBD1 (5 bases). V was shortened by 5 bases and J by 3 bases, with 5 bases between the two germline ends. The CDR3 is 10 amino acids. CDR1 is DFQATT, CDR2 SNEGSKA, per germline (reference sequence).

The rearrangement joins TRBV29-1 to TRBJ2-3; 14 bases are shared with TRBD2. This CDR3 spans 17 amino acids. The germline V gene has CDR1 SQVTM and CDR2 ANQGSEA. J was trimmed by 5 bases and V by 4 bases; bases with no gene match: 11. The DNA of the CDR3 is TGCAGCGTTGGGTACAGACTAGCGGGGGGGCGAATAGATACGCAGTATTTT. Translated: CSVGYRLAGGRIDTQYF.

The chain joins TRBV7-2 to TRBJ2-7, with D possibly TRBD2 on 7 matching bases. The CDR3 sequence is 15 residues long. Germline V gene lookup returns CDR1 SGHTA and CDR2 FQGNSA. The V and J ends lost 4 bases and 9 bases respectively, with 22 bases between them. The CDR3: CASSSYAGADSRQYF. The CDR3, as DNA: TGTGCCAGCAGCTCTTACGCGGGGGCCGATTCGAGGCAGTACTTC.

The chain is built from TRBV18 and TRBJ2-2, with D unresolved. Trimming left V 6 bases short and J 0 bases short, with 8 bases between. This CDR3 has 14 amino acids. Germline CDR1 KGHSH, CDR2 LQKENI. CDR3 DNA: TGTGCCAGCTCCCCTCGGGCGAACACCGGGGAGCTGTTTTTT. Its translation: CASSPRANTGELFF.

The chain employs TRBV19 and TRBJ2-7; 7 bases map to TRBD1. Germline values: CDR1 LNHDA, CDR2 SQIVND (reference sequence). The V and J ends lost 1 base and 0 bases, in that order; junction bases with no gene match: 3. This CDR3 is 15 amino acids long. CDR3 sequence: CASSIGTGVSYEQYF. The CDR3 bases are TGTGCCAGTAGTATAGGTACAGGGGTCTCCTACGAGCAGTACTTC.

The rearrangement uses TRBV4-1 and TRBJ1-2; D remains ambiguous. V lost 0 bases to trimming and J lost 1 base, with 15 bases between them. In germline, CDR1 is MGHRA, CDR2 YSYEKL. The CDR3 consists of 17 residues. CDR3 in amino acids: CASSQDAQPRSNYGYTF. In nucleotides, the CDR3 is TGCGCCAGCAGCCAAGACGCCCAGCCCCGGAGTAACTATGGCTACACCTTC.

The CDR3 DNA sequence: TGTGCCAGCTCACCACTAGGACTAGCGGGGGGGCACACAGATACGCAGTATTTT. Amino acids: CASSPLGLAGGHTDTQYF. This chain connects TRBV18 to TRBJ2-3; TRBD2 matches 15 bases. V lost 1 base, J lost 2 bases, and 4 bases stayed unmatched. Germline V gives CDR1 KGHSH, CDR2 LQKENI. The length of the CDR3 is 18 residues.

This chain joins TRBV6-6 and TRBJ1-4; D is uncertain. The ends were cut back, 1 base at V and 4 bases at J, with 4 bases in the middle. The CDR3 sequence is 13 residues long. Germline CDR1 is MNHNY and CDR2 is SVGAGI (reference sequence). The CDR3 DNA follows: TGTGCCAGCAGTTACTATAGTAATGAAAAACTGTTTTTT. The encoded protein is CASSYYSNEKLFF.

The chain combines TRBV28 with TRBJ2-4; 7 nucleotides match TRBD2. J lost 3 bases, V lost 5 bases, and 22 bases had no gene match. CDR1 and CDR2 (germline): MDHEN, SYDVKM. This CDR3 is built from 20 residues. CDR3 sequence: CASSPFSGMGSGLIKNIQYF. The CDR3 DNA follows: TGTGCCAGCAGTCCCTTCAGCGGGATGGGTTCAGGCCTTATCAAAAACATTCAGTACTTC.

This clone was observed a few times. The chain is built from TRBV2 and TRBJ2-7, with TRBD1 matching 7 bases. The CDR3 length is 12 residues. V dropped 6 bases and J dropped 3; count of bases not matched to a gene: 2. CDR1 and CDR2 (germline): SNHLY, FYNNEI. CDR3 amino acids: CASSWDSYEQYF. The CDR3 region has the DNA TGTGCCAGCAGCTGGGACAGCTACGAGCAGTACTTC.

A single count supports this clone. This rearrangement joins TRBV6-4 to TRBJ2-3, with D possibly being TRBD1 (7 bases). CDR3 length equals 16 residues. The germline V and J ends were trimmed by 0 bases and 0 bases, with 10 bases remaining between them. Germline V gene sequence: CDR1 MRHNA, CDR2 SNTAGT. In DNA, the CDR3 is TGTGCCAGCAGTGACTCGGCAGGGGGGAGCACAGATACGCAGTATTTT. Residues: CASSDSAGGSTDTQYF.

The chain has TRBV9 and TRBJ2-1; TRBD1 matches at 7 bases. Germline CDR1 reads SGDLS; CDR2 reads YYNGEE. V trimming: 4 bases; J trimming: 6 bases; junction bases outside the gene matches: 7. This CDR3 comprises 14 residues. The CDR3 loop reads CASSLRGQINEQFF. As DNA, the CDR3 is TGTGCCAGCAGCTTACGGGGACAGATCAATGAGCAGTTCTTC.

V and J are TRBV30 and TRBJ1-5; 10 bases are shared with TRBD1. J gave up 4 bases and V 2 bases, and 5 bases lay outside the gene matches. The CDR3 totals 15 residues. The germline V gene encodes CDR1 GTSNPN and CDR2 SVGIG (reference sequence). The CDR3 DNA sequence: TGTGCCTGGAGTCCGGGACAGGGGATGAATCAGCCCCAGCATTTT. As protein: CAWSPGQGMNQPQHF.

V gene TRBV2 combines with J gene TRBJ2-2, with 8 bases identical to TRBD2. The germline V gene encodes CDR1 SNHLY and CDR2 FYNNEI. The V gene end was trimmed by 6 bases and the J gene end by 4 bases; junction bases not matched to a gene: 7. This CDR3 is 15 amino acids long. The CDR3 region is CASSNGLASTGELFF. CDR3 nucleotides: TGTGCCAGCAGCAACGGACTAGCATCCACCGGGGAGCTGTTTTTT.

A single count supports this clone. The CDR3 coding sequence is TGCAGCGTTGGTTTGACAGACCAAGAGACCCAGTACTTC. This gives the protein CSVGLTDQETQYF. V usage is TRBV29-1 and J usage is TRBJ2-5; possibly TRBD1 for D (5 bases). The length of the CDR3 is 13 residues. Deletions cut 4 bases from V and 0 bases from J, with 9 bases between. CDR1 is SQVTM, CDR2 ANQGSEA, per germline.

This clone was detected only once. This chain connects TRBV6-1 to TRBJ1-1; 12 bases match TRBD1. CDR1 and CDR2 (germline): MNHNS, SASEGT. V trimming: 5 bases; J trimming: 4 bases; junction bases outside the gene matches: 5. The CDR3 sequence is 15 residues long. CDR3 DNA: TGTGCCAGCAGTTCCGGGACAGGGGGCCGCACTGAAGCTTTCTTT. This codes for CASSSGTGGRTEAFF.

The chain recombines TRBV9 with TRBJ2-1; D gene uncertain. Looked up from germline, CDR1 is SGDLS and CDR2 is YYNGEE. V was trimmed by 0 bases and J by 7 bases, leaving 11 bases between them. The CDR3 runs to 14 residues. CDR3 bases: TGTGCCAGCAGCGTAGACTTTAATCCGAATGAGCAGTTCTTC. Protein: CASSVDFNPNEQFF.

The chain uses TRBV27 and TRBJ2-7; tentative D call: TRBD1 (6 bases). The CDR3 consists of 12 residues. CDR1 and CDR2 from the germline V gene are MNHEY and SMNVEV (reference sequence). V was cut by 6 bases and J by 1 base, with 7 bases left in between. CDR3 sequence (DNA): TGTGCCAGCAGGGGACAATCCTACGAGCAGTACTTC. Translation: CASRGQSYEQYF.

The chain uses TRBV7-2 and TRBJ1-2, with 7 positions matching TRBD1. This CDR3 contains 14 residues. Trimming cost V 3 bases and J 3 bases; bases outside gene matches: 4. Germline CDR1 is SGHTA and CDR2 is FQGNSA. The CDR3 sequence: CASSFQGTDYGYTF. CDR3 in DNA: TGTGCCAGCAGCTTCCAGGGGACAGACTATGGCTACACCTTC.

There are a few counts of this clone. The chain carries TRBV5-1 and TRBJ1-6; D uncertain. V was shortened by 4 bases and J by 8 bases, with 10 bases between the two germline ends. In germline, CDR1 is SGHRS, CDR2 YFSETQ. The CDR3 has 13 residues. The CDR3 loop is CASSNDTYSPLHF. In DNA, the CDR3 is TGCGCCAGCAGCAACGACACCTATTCACCCCTCCACTTT.

There are a few counts of this clone. One end of the junction does not line up with germline, which may come from a read error. This chain uses TRBV7-7 with TRBJ2-7; D uncertain. Germline V gene data show CDR1 as SSHAT and CDR2 as FNYEAQ (reference sequence). This CDR3 is built from 13 residues. The CDR3 DNA follows: TGTGCTAGCAGCCACTCCTTTAAAGACGAGCAGTACTTC. Its protein is CASSHSFKDEQYF.